This T cell receptor beta chain was captured by sequencing in a study of spatial heterogeneity in lung cancer. V lost 2 bases, J lost 5 bases, and 6 bases lay in between. The germline CDR1 and CDR2 sequences are MDHEN and SYDVKM. The CDR3 runs to 12 residues. Time point noted: sample taken at primary tumor resection. Unsorted whole RNA samples from tumor, nontumor lung or frozen PBMC were sequenced. The library protocol tagged each TCR cDNA with a unique molecular identifier. TCRdb called the 5' RACE reads again in MiXCR, with one record for every CDR3 protein. The data hold around 9,700 distinct CDR3 sequences, with about 6.5% observed a single time. This clonotype came up many times.

The chain is built from TRBV28 and TRBJ2-5; D gene uncertain. This TCR was sampled from a male donor with early-stage non-small cell lung cancer. The sequences come from PBMCs, collected at surgery. CDR3 DNA: TGTGCCAGCAGTTTAGTCGGGGAGACCCAGTACTTC. Protein sequence: CASSLVGETQYF.